Below, 29 T cell receptor beta chains from the same sample are listed, as sequenced in a study of cytomegalovirus exposure and HLA in healthy donors. The PCR used 60 Vbeta and 13 Jbeta primers. The table came from immunoSEQ multiplex PCR; TCRdb's copy has only in-frame clones and leaves some out. This sample has 150,000 to 200,000 clones, with 75% to 85% found just once. The sequenced material came from PBMCs. Source of these receptors: a woman aged 45-59 years in good health and CMV-seronegative.

This chain uses TRBV7-2 with TRBJ1-1; TRBD1 matches at 9 bases. The CDR3 has 14 amino acids. Germline CDR1 and CDR2: SGHTA and FQGNSA. V shed 5 bases and J 5 bases; nucleotides not matched to a gene: 6. CDR3 DNA: TGTGCCAGCAGCCCCGACAGGGGGTTGACTGAAGCTTTCTTT. It encodes CASSPDRGLTEAFF.

The chain employs TRBV7-9 and TRBJ2-7; tentatively, D is TRBD2 (6 bases). The CDR3 contains 15 residues. V was pared by 5 bases and J by 0 bases, with 14 bases between. CDR1 is SEHNR and CDR2 is FQNEAQ in the germline V gene (reference sequence). The CDR3 nucleotides are TGTGCCAGCAGCCAAACCGGGAGCAGCTCCTACGAGCAGTACTTC. Amino acid sequence: CASSQTGSSSYEQYF.

CDR3 loop: CASSPPREQGYTIYF. As DNA, the CDR3 is TGTGCCAGCAGCCCTCCCCGGGAGCAGGGTTACACCATATATTTT. The J gene is TRBJ1-3, the V gene TRBV6-5; a weak D match, TRBD1 (5 bases). Per germline, CDR1 MNHEY and CDR2 SVGAGI. V was shortened by 6 bases and J by 8 bases, with 20 bases between the two germline ends. The CDR3 loop spans 15 amino acids.

The chain combines TRBV19 with TRBJ2-7; D is possibly TRBD1 (6 bases). Germline CDR1 and CDR2: LNHDA and SQIVND (reference sequence). CDR3 length: 18 residues. V was pared by 0 bases and J by 1 base, with 19 bases between. The CDR3 spells CASSIDPRDKGRSYEQYF. CDR3 in DNA: TGTGCCAGTAGTATAGATCCCCGGGACAAAGGGCGGTCCTACGAGCAGTACTTC.

This rearrangement joins TRBV6-5 to TRBJ1-1; a possible D gene is TRBD1 (6 bases). V was shortened by 0 bases and J by 8 bases, with 10 bases between the two germline ends. The length of the CDR3 is 13 residues. The germline CDR1 and CDR2 sequences are MNHEY and SVGAGI. In nucleotides, the CDR3 is TGTGCCAGCAGTTACTCACACCAGGGGGAAGCTTTCTTT. Amino acids: CASSYSHQGEAFF.

This clone was seen only once. The chain links TRBV9 to TRBJ2-1; a weak D match, TRBD2 (6 bases). Germline-derived CDR1 and CDR2 are SGDLS and YYNGEE. V was shortened by 4 bases and J by 7 bases, with 21 bases between the two germline ends. The length of the CDR3 is 16 residues. CDR3 sequence reads: CASSPRGREISNEQFF. DNA of the CDR3: TGTGCCAGCAGCCCCCGGGGTCGGGAGATATCGAATGAGCAGTTCTTC.

This clone was seen a single time. The chain recombines TRBV6-5 with TRBJ1-1; 7 nucleotides agree with TRBD1. CDR3 size: 16 residues. Losses at the gene ends were 0 bases for V and 4 bases for J; bases not matched to a gene: 8. Looked up from germline, CDR1 is MNHEY and CDR2 is SVGAGI. CDR3 sequence (DNA): TGTGCCAGCAGTTACTCGAGGGGGCCGGGTATCACTGAAGCTTTCTTT. This sequence encodes CASSYSRGPGITEAFF.

This clone has a single count. This chain connects TRBV28 to TRBJ1-2; D call uncertain. V lost 2 bases, J lost 2 bases, and 6 bases lay in between. The CDR3 consists of 13 residues. CDR1 is MDHEN and CDR2 is SYDVKM in the germline V gene. CDR3 coding DNA: TGTGCCAGCAGTTTAACGGGGAACTATGGCTACACCTTC. It yields the protein CASSLTGNYGYTF.

This clone was picked up a small number of times. This chain links TRBV7-9 with TRBJ2-5; D possibly corresponds to TRBD2 (5 bases). The germline gives CDR1 SEHNR, CDR2 FQNEAQ (reference sequence). Trimming removed 5 bases at V and 3 bases at J, with 10 bases between. CDR3 size: 13 residues. CDR3 residues: CASSTWGEETQYF. For the CDR3, the DNA is TGTGCCAGCAGCACGTGGGGAGAAGAGACCCAGTACTTC.

The chain employs TRBV4-3 and TRBJ2-7, with D tentatively TRBD2 (7 bases). Between the trimmed V and J ends, which lost 0 bases and 7 bases, there was a span of 19 bases. Germline V gene sequence: CDR1 LGHNA, CDR2 YSLEER. The CDR3 extends over 16 amino acids. CDR3 DNA sequence: TGCGCCAGCAGCCAAGAACAGTGGGGGGGCCTGGGAGAGCAGTACTTC. It codes for CASSQEQWGGLGEQYF.

This chain joins TRBV28 and TRBJ2-5; 10 bases are a match to TRBD1. Germline V lookup: CDR1 MDHEN, CDR2 SYDVKM. This CDR3 is built from 15 residues. V trimming: 4 bases; J trimming: 4 bases; junction bases outside the gene matches: 6. The CDR3 nucleotides are TGTGCCAGCAGTTCCCTCGACAGGGGGCTAGAGACCCAGTACTTC. Translating gives CASSSLDRGLETQYF.

This clone turned up a few times. The chain links TRBV7-2 to TRBJ1-4, with 7 bases that match TRBD1. With 2 bases clipped from V and 5 bases from J, the junction kept 2 bases outside the gene matches. CDR3 length equals 14 residues. Germline lookup yields CDR1 SGHTA and CDR2 FQGNSA. This CDR3 is CASSLWGQNEKLFF. DNA for the CDR3: TGTGCCAGCAGCTTATGGGGACAGAATGAAAAACTGTTTTTT. Complete variable domain (other parts from reference TRBV7-2 and TRBJ1-4): GAGVSQSPSNKVTEKGKDVELRCDPISGHTALYWYRQSLGQGLEFLIYFQGNSAPDKSGLPSDRFSAERTGGSVSTLTIQRTQQEDSAVYLCASSLWGQNEKLFFGSGTQLSVL.

This clone was seen a few times. This sequence joins TRBV6-6 and TRBJ1-1; a weak D match, TRBD1 (5 bases). The V end was cut by 8 bases, the J end by 0 bases, with 13 bases between. This CDR3 has 14 residues. In germline, CDR1 is MNHNY, CDR2 SVGAGI (reference sequence). The CDR3: CASQLTGLNTEAFF. Here the CDR3 DNA reads TGTGCCAGCCAACTCACAGGTTTGAACACTGAAGCTTTCTTT.

CDR3 sequence: CARRPADFSYGYTF. The CDR3 bases are TGCGCCCGACGCCCGGCAGACTTTTCTTATGGCTACACCTTC. V usage is TRBV5-1 and J usage is TRBJ1-2; D unclear. The V end lost 10 bases, the J end lost 5 bases, and 21 bases lay between the germline ends. Germline V gene sequence: CDR1 SGHRS, CDR2 YFSETQ. This CDR3 has 14 amino acids.

This clone was counted once. This chain uses TRBV12-2 with TRBJ1-2. TRBV12-2 constitutes a pseudogene. The length of the CDR3 is 18 residues. The CDR3 protein is CASRLANPCGRGEGGYTF. The CDR3 coding sequence is TGTGCAAGTCGCTTAGCCAACCCGTGCGGGCGGGGAGAGGGTGGCTACACCTTC.

This chain links TRBV2 with TRBJ2-7, with a tentative D call TRBD1 (5 bases). CDR1 and CDR2 from the germline V gene are SNHLY and FYNNEI. This CDR3 comprises 13 residues. Deletions cut 6 bases from V and 6 bases from J, with 15 bases between. CDR3: CASSNTGLGEQYF. CDR3 in DNA: TGTGCCAGCAGCAATACAGGTTTAGGCGAGCAGTACTTC.

In DNA form, the CDR3 reads TGTGCCAGCAGTTACGGCGGGGGAAGCACAGATACGCAGTATTTT. Residues: CASSYGGGSTDTQYF. V usage is TRBV6-5 and J usage is TRBJ2-3; TRBD2 agrees at 7 bases. This CDR3 region has 15 residues. CDR1 MNHEY and CDR2 SVGAGI come from the germline V gene. The trim removed 2 bases at V and 0 bases at J, leaving 2 bases unmatched.

The chain has TRBV25-1 and TRBJ2-7; the match to TRBD2 covers 7 bases. V lost 4 bases and J lost 7; bases outside the gene matches: 1. CDR1 and CDR2 (germline): MGHDK, SYGVNS. CDR3 length: 11 residues. The CDR3 loop is CASSAGGEQYF. In DNA form, the CDR3 reads TGTGCCAGCAGTGCCGGGGGGGAGCAGTACTTC.

This chain uses TRBV7-2 with TRBJ1-5, with a possible D match to TRBD1 (5 bases). Germline values: CDR1 SGHTA, CDR2 FQGNSA. V lost 4 bases and J 0 bases, leaving 16 bases between the germline ends. The CDR3 has 17 residues. The CDR3 is CASSSRDSSLSNQPQHF. The CDR3 bases are TGTGCCAGCAGCTCCCGGGACTCCTCTCTTAGCAATCAGCCCCAGCATTTT. The entire variable domain, with the rest obtained from reference TRBV7-2 and TRBJ1-5, is as follows: GAGVSQSPSNKVTEKGKDVELRCDPISGHTALYWYRQSLGQGLEFLIYFQGNSAPDKSGLPSDRFSAERTGGSVSTLTIQRTQQEDSAVYLCASSSRDSSLSNQPQHFGDGTRLSIL.

This chain joins TRBV2 and TRBJ2-7, with D hard to call. Germline V gene sequence: CDR1 SNHLY, CDR2 FYNNEI. Trimming shortened V by 7 bases and J by 3 bases, and 16 bases separated the two germline ends. This CDR3 is built from 14 residues. CDR3 in DNA: TGTGCCAGCATAGAGAATACGCCTCTCTACGAGCAGTACTTC. Amino acid sequence: CASIENTPLYEQYF.

CDR3 sequence reads: CASSPSDRGDTIYF. The CDR3 region has the DNA TGTGCCAGCTCACCGTCGGACAGGGGAGACACCATATATTTT. This chain joins TRBV18 and TRBJ1-3; 9 positions match TRBD1. The CDR3 runs to 14 residues. The junction had 5 bases not matched to a gene; V was cut back by 3 bases and J by 8 bases. CDR1 and CDR2 from the germline V gene are KGHSH and LQKENI.

The V call is TRBV4-3, the J call TRBJ2-2; 11 nucleotides line up with TRBD1. The CDR3 runs to 14 residues. The V and J ends lost 3 bases and 7 bases, in that order; junction bases with no gene match: 1. CDR1 and CDR2 from the germline V gene are LGHNA and YSLEER. The CDR3 region is CASSHGTGGGELFF. In DNA, the CDR3 is TGCGCCAGCAGCCACGGGACAGGGGGCGGGGAGCTGTTTTTT.

This clone occurred a few times. In DNA form, the CDR3 reads TGTGCCATCAGGCCGGGACAGGGAATGGGAAAACTGTTTTTT. Protein product: CAIRPGQGMGKLFF. The chain has TRBV10-3 and TRBJ1-4, with TRBD1 matching over 9 bases. The CDR3 has 14 amino acids. CDR1 and CDR2 (germline): ENHRY, SYGVKD. Trimming removed 6 bases from V and 10 bases from J; junction bases left unmatched: 9.

The chain carries TRBV7-2 and TRBJ1-1; 9 bases agree with TRBD1. The CDR3 has 16 amino acids. V shed 2 bases and J 3 bases; nucleotides not matched to a gene: 7. Germline CDR1 SGHTA, CDR2 FQGNSA. CDR3 nucleotides: TGTGCCAGCAGCTTAAAGGTCTGGACAGGGGACACTGAAGCTTTCTTT. Translation gives CASSLKVWTGDTEAFF.

The chain is built from TRBV6-1 and TRBJ2-1; D is perhaps TRBD2 (6 bases). V was cut by 2 bases and J by 3 bases, with 14 bases left in between. The germline CDR1 and CDR2 sequences are MNHNS and SASEGT. CDR3 size: 16 residues. The chain's CDR3 is CASSEWPSGRYNEQFF. CDR3 sequence (DNA): TGTGCCAGCAGTGAATGGCCCAGCGGGCGCTACAATGAGCAGTTCTTC.

The chain uses TRBV4-3 and TRBJ1-4; TRBD1 matches at 7 bases. The V segment lost 4 bases and the J segment 3 bases; nucleotides outside the gene matches: 5. This CDR3 has 15 residues. Germline assignment: CDR1 LGHNA and CDR2 YSLEER. CDR3 region: CASSPTGAANEKLFF. The CDR3 DNA reads TGCGCCAGCAGCCCCACAGGGGCGGCTAATGAAAAACTGTTTTTT.

The V and J genes are TRBV5-4 and TRBJ1-1; D remains unclear. There are 13 residues in the CDR3. V was cut by 3 bases and J by 3 bases, with 9 bases left in between. The germline gives CDR1 SGHNT, CDR2 YYREEE (reference sequence). The chain's CDR3 is CASSSGIDTEAFF. The CDR3 DNA sequence: TGTGCCAGCAGCTCCGGGATTGACACTGAAGCTTTCTTT.

This clone has just a few counts. The chain uses TRBV5-6 and TRBJ2-5, with 8 bases fitting TRBD1. CDR3 length: 15 amino acids. Germline-derived CDR1 and CDR2 are SGHDT and YYEEEE. Trimming removed 2 bases from V and 2 bases from J; junction bases left unmatched: 5. In DNA form, the CDR3 reads TGTGCCAGCAGCTTTGGACAGGGATTACAAGAGACCCAGTACTTC. It codes for CASSFGQGLQETQYF.

CDR3 bases: TGTGCCAGCAGCAAGGTACGGGGTTTTAGGGATGAGCAGTTCTTC. As protein: CASSKVRGFRDEQFF. The J gene is TRBJ2-1, the V gene TRBV9, with D perhaps matching TRBD2 (5 bases). This CDR3 region has 15 residues. Germline CDR1 reads SGDLS; CDR2 reads YYNGEE. Trimming removed 4 bases from V and 8 bases from J, with 19 bases in between.